This T cell receptor (beta chain) was captured in a study of CD4+ T cells in melanoma. Study conclusions and caveats: CD8+ T cell, macrophage and B cell function reportedly correlated with neoantigen-specific CD4+ T cells. Reportedly, melanoma neoantigen-specific CD4+ T cells showed varied differentiation states.

Sequencing used immunoSEQ multiplex PCR; TCRdb keeps in-frame clones, though not all of them. The table includes around 110,000 clones, over 80% detected once. Trimming stripped 11 bases from V and 0 bases from J, with 17 bases between. This CDR3 contains 15 residues. Germline V gives CDR1 LNHDA, CDR2 SQIVND (reference sequence). This clone was observed a handful of times. The antigen is not known. The source is a human donor with melanoma. V gene TRBV19 combines with J gene TRBJ2-1, with D perhaps TRBD2 (6 bases). Source material: peripheral blood. The CDR3 spells CAAGPGGSSYNEQFF. The CDR3 bases are TGTGCCGCCGGCCCTGGGGGGAGCTCCTACAATGAGCAGTTCTTC.